The clone carrying this TCR beta chain showed up just once. Measured with immunoSEQ multiplex PCR; TCRdb has only the in-frame clones, and not every one. The table has 120,000 or so clones, more than 95% seen once; the top ten hold about 1.7%. The data are from a study of cytomegalovirus exposure and HLA in healthy donors. Study details: Per a later analysis, the roughly 670 first-cohort and 120 or so validation repertoires shared one platform.

The CDR3 is made up of 14 amino acids. The V end lost 2 bases, the J end lost 6 bases, and 11 bases lay between the germline ends. Germline V gene data show CDR1 as MNHNS and CDR2 as SASEGT. The specimen was PBMCs. The clonotype originates from a man aged 18 to 29 in good health and CMV-seronegative. The J gene is TRBJ2-1, the V gene TRBV6-1, with D perhaps TRBD2 (5 bases). CDR3 sequence (DNA): TGTGCCAGCAGTGAATGGCCCGCGGGCAATGAGCAGTTCTTC. Translation gives CASSEWPAGNEQFF.